The rows below give T cell receptor beta chains drawn from one sample of a study of T cell responses to AZD1222 COVID-19 vaccine. Generated by immunoSEQ multiplex PCR, the TCRdb table keeps only in-frame clones and is missing some. The data hold about 110,000 clones, with about 85% observed a single time. This material consisted of peripheral blood, taken on day 0 of AZD1222 vaccination. These receptors were obtained from an adult in good health. CDR3s include the opening cysteine and the closing phenylalanine or tryptophan. The D gene is left open where the match is weak. Some rows have no size entry. The others give once, few or many, or a class for an expanded clone.

size: few; J: TRBJ1-2; D: .; V: TRBV19; DNA: TGTGCCAGTAGTATCTCCGTCTCTGGCTACACCTTC; CDR3: CASSISVSGYTF
size: .; J: TRBJ1-4; D: .; V: TRBV3-1/TRBV3-2; DNA: TGTGCCAGCAGCCAAGATATAGGTGATGAAAAACTGTTTTTT; CDR3: CASSQDIGDEKLFF
size: .; J: TRBJ1-5; D: TRBD1; V: TRBV19; DNA: TGTGCCAGGCGACCGGGACAGAATAGCAATCAGCCCCAGCATTTT; CDR3: CARRPGQNSNQPQHF
size: few; J: TRBJ1-5; D: TRBD1; V: TRBV28; DNA: TGTGCCAGCAGCCCCGGGACAGGGGGATATCAGCCCCAGCATTTT; CDR3: CASSPGTGGYQPQHF
size: .; J: TRBJ1-6; D: .; V: TRBV3-1/TRBV3-2; DNA: TGTGCCAGCAGCCAAGATTCCGGACTTTATAATTCACCCCTCCACTTT; CDR3: CASSQDSGLYNSPLHF
size: .; J: TRBJ1-2; D: .; V: TRBV19; DNA: TGTGCCAGTAGTATGCCCTCGGGCAGGGCGAGAAACTATGGCTACACCTTC; CDR3: CASSMPSGRARNYGYTF
size: .; J: TRBJ1-1; D: .; V: TRBV18; DNA: TGTGCCAGCTCACCTACGGGCACTGAAGCTTTCTTT; CDR3: CASSPTGTEAFF
size: .; J: TRBJ2-7; D: TRBD2; V: TRBV24-1; DNA: TGTGCCACCAGTGATGCTAGCGGGGGCTACGAGCAGTACTTC; CDR3: CATSDASGGYEQYF
size: .; J: TRBJ1-6; D: .; V: TRBV7-9; DNA: TGTGCCAGCAGCTTGACAGATTCACCCCTCCACTTT; CDR3: CASSLTDSPLHF
size: .; J: TRBJ2-7; D: TRBD2; V: TRBV7-2; DNA: TGTGCCAGCAGCCCAGGACTAGCGGGGTCCTACGAGCAGTACTTC; CDR3: CASSPGLAGSYEQYF
size: .; J: TRBJ1-2; D: .; V: TRBV24-1; DNA: TGTGCCACCAGTACGGGAACCTATGGCTACACCTTC; CDR3: CATSTGTYGYTF
size: .; J: TRBJ1-6; D: .; V: TRBV3-1/TRBV3-2; DNA: TGTGCCAGCAGCCAAGCGCGGGAAAATTCACCCCTCCACTTT; CDR3: CASSQARENSPLHF
size: .; J: TRBJ1-5; D: .; V: TRBV19; DNA: TGTGCCAGTAGTATGGGTTTCAATCAGCCCCAGCATTTT; CDR3: CASSMGFNQPQHF
size: .; J: TRBJ1-1; D: .; V: TRBV7-2; DNA: TGTGCCAGCAGCTTAGGGGGGACTGGCACTGAAGCTTTCTTT; CDR3: CASSLGGTGTEAFF
size: .; J: TRBJ2-7; D: .; V: TRBV6-5; DNA: TGTGCCAGCAGTTACTCGCGGGGCTCCTACGAGCAGTACTTC; CDR3: CASSYSRGSYEQYF
size: .; J: TRBJ1-6; D: .; V: TRBV28; DNA: TGTGCCAGCAGTTTGCCGACAGGACTCGTTAATTCACCCCTCCACTTT; CDR3: CASSLPTGLVNSPLHF
size: .; J: TRBJ2-7; D: TRBD1; V: TRBV11-1; DNA: TGTGCCAGCAGCTCACGGGACAGGCTCTCCTACGAGCAGTACTTC; CDR3: CASSSRDRLSYEQYF
size: .; J: TRBJ1-5; D: .; V: TRBV19; DNA: TGTGCCAGTAGTATAGGTAGGGGTCTAGCAGGAGTCACTTCTAGCAATCAGCCCCAGCATTTT; CDR3: CASSIGRGLAGVTSSNQPQHF
size: .; J: TRBJ1-4; D: .; V: TRBV5-8; DNA: TGTGCCAGCAGCTTGAGGATGGGGGGCAATGAAAAACTGTTTTTT; CDR3: CASSLRMGGNEKLFF
size: .; J: TRBJ2-5; D: TRBD1; V: TRBV7-9; DNA: TGTGCCAGCAGTAGGGACAGGGGGAATCAAGAGACCCAGTACTTC; CDR3: CASSRDRGNQETQYF
size: .; J: TRBJ1-1; D: .; V: TRBV7-9; DNA: TGTGCCAGCACTCAGGCAGATATGAACACTGAAGCTTTCTTT; CDR3: CASTQADMNTEAFF
size: .; J: TRBJ2-3; D: TRBD2; V: TRBV3-1/TRBV3-2; DNA: TGTGCCAGCAGCCAAGCTCTGCTAGCGGGGGGTACGCAGTATTTT; CDR3: CASSQALLAGGTQYF
size: .; J: TRBJ1-1; D: .; V: TRBV6-6; DNA: TGTGCCAGCAGTTACTCATTCAGGGAGAACACTGAAGCTTTCTTT; CDR3: CASSYSFRENTEAFF
size: .; J: TRBJ2-2; D: .; V: TRBV11-1; DNA: TGTGCCAGCAGCTTAGGGGCCAGCGGGGAGCTGTTTTTT; CDR3: CASSLGASGELFF
size: .; J: TRBJ1-1; D: .; V: TRBV7-3; DNA: TGTGCCAGCAGCAGACAGACCAACACTGAAGCTTTCTTT; CDR3: CASSRQTNTEAFF
size: .; J: TRBJ1-1; D: .; V: TRBV6-1; DNA: TGTGCCAGCAGTGAAACGGGGAGGGGTGAAGCTTTCTTT; CDR3: CASSETGRGEAFF
size: .; J: TRBJ2-7; D: .; V: TRBV5-4; DNA: TGTGCCAGCAGCGACGACCTGGCCCCCGAATCCTACGAGCAGTACTTC; CDR3: CASSDDLAPESYEQYF
size: .; J: TRBJ2-1; D: .; V: TRBV7-9; DNA: TGTGCCAGCAGCTTACCACGAGTGCGATCTTACAATGAGCAGTTCTTC; CDR3: CASSLPRVRSYNEQFF
size: few; J: TRBJ2-5; D: TRBD2; V: TRBV19; DNA: TGTGCCAGTAGTACAGGCCTGGGAGGGCAGACCCAGTACTTC; CDR3: CASSTGLGGQTQYF
size: once; J: TRBJ2-7; D: TRBD2; V: TRBV7-2; DNA: TGTGCCAGCAGCTCGGGACTAGCAAGGGAGCAGTACTTC; CDR3: CASSSGLAREQYF
size: .; J: TRBJ1-2; D: TRBD1; V: TRBV28; DNA: TGTGCCAGCAACCCGACAGGGGCAAACTATGGCTACACCTTC; CDR3: CASNPTGANYGYTF
size: .; J: TRBJ1-4; D: .; V: TRBV7-6; DNA: TGTGCCAGCAGCATCGGCAGGGGAAAGATGGGTGAAAAACTGTTTTTT; CDR3: CASSIGRGKMGEKLFF
size: .; J: TRBJ1-6; D: .; V: TRBV6-5; DNA: TGTGCCAGCGGGATCGGGGAGCCCCTCCACTTT; CDR3: CASGIGEPLHF
size: .; J: TRBJ1-2; D: TRBD1; V: TRBV18; DNA: TGTGCCAGCTCACCACCGGTCGAGGGGGCGATAGGCTACACCTTC; CDR3: CASSPPVEGAIGYTF
size: .; J: TRBJ1-2; D: TRBD1; V: TRBV4-2; DNA: TGTGCCAGCAGCCACTTGGGACAGGGAAAGGGCGGCTACACCTTC; CDR3: CASSHLGQGKGGYTF
size: once; J: TRBJ1-1; D: .; V: TRBV7-2; DNA: TGTGCCAGCAGCCAAAACAGGGTTCGGGACACTGAAGCTTTCTTT; CDR3: CASSQNRVRDTEAFF
size: once; J: TRBJ2-4; D: TRBD1; V: TRBV7-2; DNA: TGTGCCAGCAGCTTAGCGATGGGACAGCGGCGGAACATTCAGTACTTC; CDR3: CASSLAMGQRRNIQYF
size: once; J: TRBJ1-5; D: .; V: TRBV3-1/TRBV3-2; DNA: TGTGCCAGCAGCCAAGGGCGAAATCAGCCCCAGCATTTT; CDR3: CASSQGRNQPQHF
size: .; J: TRBJ2-5; D: TRBD1; V: TRBV5-4; DNA: TGTGCCAGCAGCCGGGACAGTCAAACCCAGTACTTC; CDR3: CASSRDSQTQYF
size: few; J: TRBJ1-6; D: TRBD1; V: TRBV7-2; DNA: TGTGCCAGCACCTCAGGGGGCGGGAATTCACCCCTCCACTTT; CDR3: CASTSGGGNSPLHF
size: .; J: TRBJ1-2; D: .; V: TRBV30; DNA: TGTGCCTGGAGTGGGACTTCAGTAGGGTTATACACCTTC; CDR3: CAWSGTSVGLYTF
size: .; J: TRBJ1-4; D: .; V: TRBV18; DNA: TGTGCCAGCTCACCAGAGGGGCGGGATGAAAAACTGTTTTTT; CDR3: CASSPEGRDEKLFF
size: .; J: TRBJ1-3; D: .; V: TRBV4-3; DNA: TGCGCCAGCAGCCAAGACTGGGAGGGAAACACCATATATTTT; CDR3: CASSQDWEGNTIYF
size: once; J: TRBJ1-1; D: .; V: TRBV6-5; DNA: TGTGCCAGCAGTTACTCCCGTTTCAGGAATGAAGCTTTCTTT; CDR3: CASSYSRFRNEAFF
size: .; J: TRBJ1-1; D: .; V: TRBV5-6; DNA: TGTGCCAGCAGCTTGGCAGGGGTAGACACTGAAGCTTTCTTT; CDR3: CASSLAGVDTEAFF
size: .; J: TRBJ1-2; D: .; V: TRBV7-9; DNA: TGTGCCAGCAGCTTTCCAACCGGGAGCCTTGGCTATGGCTACACCTTC; CDR3: CASSFPTGSLGYGYTF
size: .; J: TRBJ1-3; D: .; V: TRBV7-2; DNA: TGTGCCAGCAGCTTAGGCGGGGGGTTTATCTCTGGAAACACCATATATTTT; CDR3: CASSLGGGFISGNTIYF
size: .; J: TRBJ2-5; D: TRBD1; V: TRBV25-1; DNA: TGTGCCAGCAGTTCCTGGACAGGGCTAGAGACCCAGTACTTC; CDR3: CASSSWTGLETQYF
size: .; J: TRBJ2-3; D: .; V: TRBV19; DNA: TGTGCCAGTAGTATAGCGGATACGCAGTATTTT; CDR3: CASSIADTQYF
size: .; J: TRBJ1-6; D: .; V: TRBV5-6; DNA: TGTGCCAGCAGCCGGACCTGGGATAATTCACCCCTCCACTTT; CDR3: CASSRTWDNSPLHF
size: .; J: TRBJ1-1; D: .; V: TRBV7-3; DNA: TGTGCCAGCAGCCCAACAGGGTACACTGAAGCTTTCTTT; CDR3: CASSPTGYTEAFF
size: .; J: TRBJ2-2; D: .; V: TRBV6-5; DNA: TGTGCCAGCAGTTCGATCGGAAGGAGGGCCGGGGAGCTGTTTTTT; CDR3: CASSSIGRRAGELFF
size: .; J: TRBJ1-3; D: .; V: TRBV5-4; DNA: TGTGCCAGCAGCTGGGGCACAGGAAACACCATATATTTT; CDR3: CASSWGTGNTIYF
size: .; J: TRBJ1-2; D: TRBD1; V: TRBV6-6; DNA: TGTGCCAGCAGTTTGACAGGGGTAATTAACTATGGCTACACCTTC; CDR3: CASSLTGVINYGYTF
size: .; J: TRBJ2-4; D: TRBD1; V: TRBV19; DNA: TGTGCCAGTAGTACAGAATCGGGACAGAAAAACATTCAGTACTTC; CDR3: CASSTESGQKNIQYF